This T cell receptor (beta chain) emerged from a study of breast tumors, draining lymph nodes, adjacent tissues. Germline values: CDR1 SGHAT, CDR2 FQNNGV. This CDR3 contains 16 residues. V lost 3 bases and J lost 0, with 14 bases in between. TCRdb reprocessed the multiplex PCR reads via MiXCR and lists one record per CDR3 protein. The repertoire holds tens of thousands of distinct CDR3 sequences, with 30% to 45% as singletons. This clonotype was seen many times. This TCR was sampled from a female donor with breast cancer. Some clones in this sample may be carry-over from other donors' samples. The sequenced sample was breast tumor tissue. The genes are TRBV11-2 and TRBJ2-5, with D perhaps TRBD2 (5 bases). DNA of the CDR3: TGTGCCAGCAGCTTCGGAACCCCGGGGAACCAAGAGACCCAGTACTTC. The encoded protein is CASSFGTPGNQETQYF.